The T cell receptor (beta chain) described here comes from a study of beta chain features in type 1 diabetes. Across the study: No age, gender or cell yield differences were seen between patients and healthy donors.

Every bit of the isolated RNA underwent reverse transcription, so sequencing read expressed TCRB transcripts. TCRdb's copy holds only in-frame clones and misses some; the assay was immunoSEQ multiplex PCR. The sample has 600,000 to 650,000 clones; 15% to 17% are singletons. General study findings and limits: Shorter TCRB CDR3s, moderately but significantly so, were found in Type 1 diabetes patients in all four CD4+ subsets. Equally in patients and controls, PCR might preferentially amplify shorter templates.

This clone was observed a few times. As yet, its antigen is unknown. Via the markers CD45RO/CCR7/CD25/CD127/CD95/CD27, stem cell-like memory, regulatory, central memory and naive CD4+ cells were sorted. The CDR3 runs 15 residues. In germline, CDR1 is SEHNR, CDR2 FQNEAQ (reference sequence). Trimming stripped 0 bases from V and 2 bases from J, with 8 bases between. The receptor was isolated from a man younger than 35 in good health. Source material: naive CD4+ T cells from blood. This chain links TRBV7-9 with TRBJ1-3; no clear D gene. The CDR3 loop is CASSLAGRAGNTIYF. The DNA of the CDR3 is TGTGCCAGCAGCTTAGCTGGGCGAGCTGGAAACACCATATATTTT.